In this sample, the clone carrying this T cell receptor beta chain turned up many times. What it binds is not known. Individual cDNA molecules each received unique molecular identifiers attached to them. TCRdb reprocessed the 5' RACE reads with MiXCR, giving one entry per CDR3 protein. The data show more than 65,000 distinct CDR3 sequences, with 12% seen just once and roughly 2.5% held by the top ten. The source of the sample is a study of early T cells in non-severe SARS-CoV-2 infection. Study information: Sequencing used unsorted whole-blood bulk RNA, so chains lack pairing. General study results and limits: A preference for anti-spike CD8 responses marked VDJdb matching, which missed private and CD4 specificities.

The TCR sequence derives from an adult who was a healthcare worker with PCR-confirmed SARS-CoV-2 infection or an uninfected control (not recorded which). The sequences come from whole blood, collected at baseline.

The CDR3: CASSYSVTGSLYF. In nucleotides, the CDR3 is TGTGCCAGCAGTTACTCAGTGACAGGGAGTCTTTACTTC. V gene TRBV6-2 or TRBV6-3 combines with J gene TRBJ2-7; 7 bases line up with TRBD1. The CDR3 has 13 residues. J gave up 13 bases and V 0 bases, and 9 bases lay outside the gene matches. Germline V gene data show CDR1 as MNHEY and CDR2 as SVGEGT.